Each of the 23 T cell receptor beta chains below was sequenced from the same sample in a study of T cells in Graves' hyperthyroidism and ophthalmopathy. Amplification of TCR beta CDR3 regions used RNA as the template. HTBI primers were the set used in a first-round RT-PCR of the TCR CDR3. TCRdb reprocessed the multiplex PCR reads via MiXCR and lists one record per CDR3 protein. This table has around 250,000 distinct CDR3 sequences, roughly 15% appearing once. Sequenced input: blood. The receptors were gathered from a woman between 35 and 50 years old with Graves' hyperthyroidism that later progressed to Graves' ophthalmopathy.

Note on this clonotype: This may be a read error: a much more frequent sequence differs by one nucleotide. This chain joins TRBV2 and TRBJ2-7; 7 nucleotides align to TRBD1. V gave up 5 bases and J gave up 1 base; unmatched junction bases: 5. The CDR3 runs 14 residues. Germline CDR1 is SNHLY and CDR2 is FYNNEI. The CDR3 DNA reads as TGTGCCAGCAGTAAGGGACAGCTTTCCTACGAGCAGTACTTC. It is translated as CASSKGQLSYEQYF.

With regard to this clonotype: Being one base from a much bigger clone, this may be a read error. The V and J genes are TRBV10-2 and TRBJ2-5, with 10 positions matching TRBD2. CDR1 is WSHSY and CDR2 is SAAADI in the germline V gene. CDR3 length: 14 residues. J gave up 7 bases and V 7 bases, and 9 bases lay outside the gene matches. CDR3 sequence (DNA): TGCGCCAGCAAGAAGCGGGAGGGTACGGGGACCCAGTACTTC. It specifies CASKKREGTGTQYF.

The sample holds a few counts of this clonotype. The rearrangement uses TRBV6-1 and TRBJ2-5; 8 bases agree with TRBD1. This CDR3 is built from 15 residues. Germline trimming cut 4 bases from V and 5 bases from J; bases unmatched to any gene: 9. Germline CDR1 is MNHNS and CDR2 is SASEGT. CDR3 bases: TGTGCCAGCAGTGCAAGCCCAGGGGGCCTTGAGACCCAGTACTTC. This encodes CASSASPGGLETQYF.

This clonotype came up many times. V and J are TRBV30 and TRBJ2-2; 7 positions match TRBD2. This CDR3 has 16 residues. Germline V CDR1 and CDR2: GTSNPN, SVGIG (reference sequence). V trimming: 8 bases; J trimming: 0 bases; junction bases outside the gene matches: 12. CDR3 sequence: CARESSGIANTGELFF. CDR3 DNA: TGTGCCCGTGAATCTAGCGGTATCGCGAACACCGGGGAGCTGTTTTTT.

This clonotype came up many times. The chain combines TRBV15 with TRBJ2-3; weak D call: TRBD2 (6 bases). The CDR3 extends over 16 amino acids. Trimming left V 3 bases short and J 2 bases short, with 15 bases between. In germline, CDR1 is LNHNV, CDR2 YYDKDF (reference sequence). As DNA, the CDR3 is TGTGCCACCAGCAGGGACCGGCGGGGTTTCACAGATACGCAGTATTTT. It codes for CATSRDRRGFTDTQYF.

This clonotype was seen at least ten times. This sequence joins TRBV2 and TRBJ2-1; 9 bases fit TRBD2. V dropped 7 bases and J dropped 4; count of bases not matched to a gene: 14. The CDR3 sequence is 17 residues long. CDR1 and CDR2 (germline): SNHLY, FYNNEI. The CDR3 loop reads CASNKARGRGLYNEQFF. The CDR3 DNA is TGTGCCAGCAATAAAGCGCGCGGGAGGGGTCTTTACAATGAGCAGTTCTTC.

At least ten counts were recorded for this clonotype. CDR3 in amino acids: CASSFETFQEKLFF. The DNA of the CDR3 is TGTGCCAGCAGTTTCGAAACATTTCAGGAAAAACTGTTTTTT. The gene calls are TRBV28 and TRBJ1-4; the D is unclear. The germline CDR1 and CDR2 sequences are MDHEN and SYDVKM. V lost 3 bases and J 8 bases, leaving 13 bases between the germline ends. The length of the CDR3 is 14 residues. The whole variable domain, remainder taken from reference TRBV28 and TRBJ1-4, is DVKVTQSSRYLVKRTGEKVFLECVQDMDHENMFWYRQDPGLGLRLIYFSYDVKMKEKGDIPEGYSVSREKKERFSLILESASTNQTSMYLCASSFETFQEKLFFGSGTQLSVL.

The chain recombines TRBV5-1 with TRBJ2-1, with 10 bases matching TRBD1. The germline gives CDR1 SGHRS, CDR2 YFSETQ. V lost 5 bases, J lost 7 bases, and 9 bases stayed unmatched. The CDR3 contains 15 residues. The CDR3 DNA reads as TGCGCCAGCAGTACCCGACAGGGGGCTCGGAATGAGCAGTTCTTC. It codes for CASSTRQGARNEQFF. Based on the CDR3 plus reference TRBV5-1 and TRBJ2-1, the full variable domain is KAGVTQTPRYLIKTRGQQVTLSCSPISGHRSVSWYQQTPGQGLQFLFEYFSETQRNKGNFPGRFSGRQFSNSRSEMNVSTLELGDSALYLCASSTRQGARNEQFFGPGTRLTVL.

This clonotype has a count of ten or more. This chain connects TRBV7-2 to TRBJ2-7, with 9 bases lining up with TRBD1. Trimming cost V 4 bases and J 4 bases; bases outside gene matches: 8. The CDR3 length is 15 residues. CDR1 and CDR2 from the germline V gene are SGHTA and FQGNSA. CDR3 sequence reads: CASSSTGGQKYEQYF. The DNA for the CDR3 is TGTGCCAGCAGCTCGACAGGGGGTCAAAAATACGAGCAGTACTTC.

This clonotype was observed a few times. The V gene is TRBV7-9, the J gene TRBJ2-1; no reliable D call. Between the trimmed V and J ends, which lost 5 bases and 15 bases, there was a span of 17 bases. This CDR3 has 12 amino acids. The germline gives CDR1 SEHNR, CDR2 FQNEAQ (reference sequence). The CDR3 coding sequence is TGTGCCAGCAGCCCAACCTTCGGTAAACGGTTCTTC. Its translation is CASSPTFGKRFF.

This chain uses TRBV5-4 with TRBJ2-7, with 8 nucleotides matching TRBD2. This CDR3 has 15 residues. The V gene end was trimmed by 3 bases and the J gene end by 0 bases; junction bases not matched to a gene: 5. The germline CDR1 and CDR2 sequences are SGHNT and YYREEE (reference sequence). CDR3 protein: CASSSSGLSSYEQYF. The CDR3 region has the DNA TGTGCCAGCAGCTCTAGCGGGCTTAGCTCCTACGAGCAGTACTTC.

There are a few counts of this clonotype. The V call is TRBV9, the J call TRBJ1-1; TRBD1 matches at 7 bases. The V gene end was trimmed by 6 bases and the J gene end by 4 bases; junction bases not matched to a gene: 12. The CDR3 extends over 15 amino acids. Germline lookup yields CDR1 SGDLS and CDR2 YYNGEE. CDR3 bases: TGTGCCAGCACAGGGGGAATTGATGAGGGCACTGAAGCTTTCTTT. Protein sequence: CASTGGIDEGTEAFF. Combining the CDR3 with reference TRBV9 and TRBJ1-1 gives the whole variable domain DSGVTQTPKHLITATGQRVTLRCSPRSGDLSVYWYQQSLDQGLQFLIQYYNGEERAKGNILERFSAQQFPDLHSELNLSSLELGDSALYFCASTGGIDEGTEAFFGQGTRLTVV.

This clonotype was recorded at least ten times. V is TRBV6-1 and J is TRBJ1-5; no clear D gene. Germline CDR1 and CDR2: MNHNS and SASEGT. V was clipped by 2 bases and J by 9 bases, with 11 bases between them. CDR3 length: 13 residues. Here the CDR3 reads CASSESLVSPQHF. CDR3 DNA: TGTGCCAGCAGTGAAAGCCTGGTATCGCCCCAGCATTTT.

This rearrangement joins TRBV28 to TRBJ2-2; D possibly corresponds to TRBD2 (6 bases). V lost 2 bases and J 4 bases, leaving 11 bases between the germline ends. Germline lookup yields CDR1 MDHEN and CDR2 SYDVKM. CDR3 length: 15 residues. The CDR3 DNA reads TGTGCCAGCAGTTTAGCGGGATCGATCACCGGGGAGCTGTTTTTT. Residues: CASSLAGSITGELFF. Supplemented by reference TRBV28 and TRBJ2-2, the full variable domain reads DVKVTQSSRYLVKRTGEKVFLECVQDMDHENMFWYRQDPGLGLRLIYFSYDVKMKEKGDIPEGYSVSREKKERFSLILESASTNQTSMYLCASSLAGSITGELFFGEGSRLTVL.

The chain employs TRBV5-1 and TRBJ2-1, with 14 bases fitting TRBD2. Trimming at V came to 3 bases and at J to 6 bases, leaving 2 bases not matched to a gene. This CDR3 comprises 15 residues. Looked up from germline, CDR1 is SGHRS and CDR2 is YFSETQ. The CDR3 nucleotides are TGCGCCAGCAGCTCCGGGACTAGCGGGAGCAATGAGCAGTTCTTC. Its translation: CASSSGTSGSNEQFF.

This clonotype was picked up many times. The chain uses TRBV18 and TRBJ2-3; tentative D call: TRBD2 (6 bases). This CDR3 has 13 amino acids. Germline CDR1 KGHSH, CDR2 LQKENI. V was pared by 8 bases and J by 0 bases, with 9 bases between. The CDR3 sequence: CASARESTDTQYF. DNA of the CDR3: TGTGCCAGCGCACGGGAGAGCACAGATACGCAGTATTTT.

This clonotype occurred many times. V usage is TRBV27 and J usage is TRBJ1-1, with 10 bases aligning to TRBD1. Germline CDR1 and CDR2: MNHEY and SMNVEV (reference sequence). The CDR3 runs to 13 residues. The junction had 0 bases not matched to a gene; V was cut back by 4 bases and J by 4 bases. CDR3 in amino acids: CASSWDRGTEAFF. DNA of the CDR3: TGTGCCAGCAGTTGGGACAGGGGCACTGAAGCTTTCTTT.

This clonotype was counted many times. The chain employs TRBV29-1 and TRBJ1-1; D is ambiguous. CDR3 length: 12 amino acids. Germline V gene data show CDR1 as SQVTM and CDR2 as ANQGSEA. V lost 3 bases to trimming and J lost 0 bases, with 5 bases between them. The CDR3 is CSVDSLNTEAFF. The CDR3 DNA reads as TGCAGCGTTGACAGTCTGAACACTGAAGCTTTCTTT.

J is TRBJ2-7 and V is TRBV6-2 or TRBV6-3, with D perhaps TRBD1 (5 bases). CDR1 is MNHEY and CDR2 is SVGEGT in the germline V gene. CDR3 length equals 16 residues. V gave up 5 bases and J gave up 4 bases, with 21 bases separating them. CDR3 in amino acids: CASSRDPPGLKYEQYF. For the CDR3, the DNA is TGTGCCAGCAGTCGTGACCCTCCAGGGTTAAAGTACGAGCAGTACTTC.

This clonotype was recorded at least ten times. The chain employs TRBV2 and TRBJ2-3, with D perhaps given as TRBD1 or TRBD2 (5 bases each). The CDR3 sequence is 14 residues long. V was cut by 4 bases and J by 3 bases, with 11 bases left in between. CDR1 and CDR2 from the germline V gene are SNHLY and FYNNEI. The DNA of the CDR3 is TGTGCCAGCAGTGCGGGGCTGGGGACAGATACGCAGTATTTT. Translating gives CASSAGLGTDTQYF.

With regard to this clonotype: Being one base from a much bigger clone, this may be a read error. The V and J genes are TRBV24-1 and TRBJ2-7, with D perhaps matching TRBD1 or TRBD2 (5 bases each). Germline V gene sequence: CDR1 KGHDR, CDR2 SFDVKD. Trimming stripped 9 bases from V and 6 bases from J, with 14 bases between. The CDR3 spans 12 residues. CDR3 amino acids: CATWSGAGEQYF. CDR3 in DNA: TGTGCCACCTGGTCCGGGGCGGGCGAGCAGTACTTC.

This clonotype has ten or more counts. This sequence joins TRBV6-1 and TRBJ2-5; D remains unclear. Germline V gene lookup returns CDR1 MNHNS and CDR2 SASEGT. This CDR3 has 11 residues. The V gene lost 8 bases and the J gene lost 4 bases, with 8 bases spanning the gap. This CDR3 reads CASRLRETQYF. CDR3 nucleotides: TGTGCCAGCCGGCTCCGAGAGACCCAGTACTTC.

The CDR3 coding sequence is TGCGCCAGCAGCTACCCGTCCGGGACTAGCGGCTACAATGAGCAGTTCTTC. This codes for CASSYPSGTSGYNEQFF. The V and J genes are TRBV4-1 and TRBJ2-1; the match to TRBD2 covers 11 bases. This CDR3 is 17 amino acids long. Unmatched junction bases numbered 9, after V lost 5 bases and J lost 3 bases. CDR1 is MGHRA and CDR2 is YSYEKL in the germline V gene.